This TCR beta chain was profiled in a study of T cell changes during pregnancy in multiple sclerosis. CDR1 SGDLS and CDR2 YYNGEE come from the germline V gene. The CDR3 spans 13 residues. Trimming left V 3 bases short and J 5 bases short, with 8 bases between. The method was immunoSEQ multiplex PCR; TCRdb's version includes in-frame clones alone and lacks a portion of them. The data hold about 100,000 clones, with roughly 90% observed a single time. The chain joins TRBV9 to TRBJ2-2, with D possibly matching TRBD2 (5 bases). Specimen: peripheral blood, collected after pregnancy. The TCR was taken from a female donor with multiple sclerosis, enrolled in a pregnancy study. As DNA, the CDR3 is TGTGCCAGCAGCGGCGGGCCTACCGGGGAGCTGTTTTTT. Translated, it gives CASSGGPTGELFF.